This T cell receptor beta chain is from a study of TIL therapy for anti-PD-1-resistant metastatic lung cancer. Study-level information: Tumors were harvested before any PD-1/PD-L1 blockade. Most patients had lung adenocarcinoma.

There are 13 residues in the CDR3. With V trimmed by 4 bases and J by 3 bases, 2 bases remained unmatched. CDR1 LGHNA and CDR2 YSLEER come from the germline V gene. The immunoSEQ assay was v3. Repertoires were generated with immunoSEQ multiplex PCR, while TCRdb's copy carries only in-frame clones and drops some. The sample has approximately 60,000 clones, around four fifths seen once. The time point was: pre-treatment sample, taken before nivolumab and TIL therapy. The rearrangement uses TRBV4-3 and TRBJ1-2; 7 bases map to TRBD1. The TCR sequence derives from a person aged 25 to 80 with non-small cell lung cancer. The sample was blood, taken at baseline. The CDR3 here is CASSRTGDYGYTF. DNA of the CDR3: TGCGCCAGCAGCCGGACAGGCGACTATGGCTACACCTTC.